This TCR beta chain appears in the sequencing data of a study of blood T cell repertoires in COVID-19 (dated by TCRdb to the early 2020s). Concerning the study at large: Samples from collaborators originated in the United States, Italy and Spain and spanned both the acute and convalescent phases of COVID-19. The dataset comprised deeply sampled blood TCRbeta repertoires from subjects exposed to, actively infected with, or recovered from COVID-19. The repertoires were released in a freely available public database intended as a resource for research on the immune response to SARS-CoV-2. Where HLA class I and class II types were available, the types were taken from metadata supplied by the sample provider, not from assay-based typing. Samples were obtained from the ongoing ImmuneRACE study (first 160 participants) and from over 1,000 subjects provided by 6 global collaborators. The material from the prospective study consisted of cDNA or gDNA derived from T cells, B-cell-depleted T cells, or PBMCs. Sample metadata almost always included a de-identified subject ID, COVID-19 status, age in years and sex.

One collaborating source in Seattle enrolled patients while the patients were actively infected and followed the patients over time throughout the course of disease. Whole blood was collected in K2EDTA tubes by collaborating institutions according to the institutions' own protocols. For TCRbeta analysis, collaborators shipped samples as frozen whole blood, isolated PBMCs, or DNA extracted from either of those sample types. The study at large found these results: The quantity of clinical and demographic metadata differed by source and by participant and was supplied without curation.

This clone was seen a handful of times. No antigen is known for it. One base away there is no much larger clone; base qualities are not given. TCRbeta CDR3 regions were amplified from genomic DNA by means of the immunoSEQ Assay, a bias-controlled multiplex PCR. Regarding the original processing steps: Within the assay, amplification of reference gene primers was used to estimate how many nucleated cells each sample contained. To quantify the absolute abundance of each unique TCRbeta CDR3 rearrangement, sequence reads were collapsed and filtered. For each sample, productive Simpson clonality was calculated as the square root of Simpson's diversity index across productive rearrangements. The clones in this table, taken by TCRdb from immuneACCESS, are in-frame only. Not every clone is retained; where verified, under half of the shortfall comes from an unresolved V gene, and the cause of the rest is unknown. That table is the source of V, J and clone size, and D and trimming were worked out from the DNA. A total of 150,000 to 180,000 clones appear in this sample, approximately 80% of them only once. 12% of the sample is taken by the ten largest.

V is pruned by 5 bases and J by 6 bases, leaving 4 bases of the junction without a gene match. Per the germline V gene, SNHLY is the CDR1 and FYNNEI is the CDR2. The CDR3 runs 14 residues from the cysteine to the phenylalanine. The retained sequence is limited to the CDR3, 42 bases, with the frame set at the first base. The chain employs TRBV2 and TRBJ1-6; 7 central bases correspond to TRBD1. Sequenced: peripheral blood. This TCR was recovered from a woman aged 55-69 years with COVID-19, enrolled during active disease. The CDR3: CASSRQGRNSPLHF. Here is the DNA: TGTGCCAGCAGTCGACAGGGACGTAATTCACCCCTCCACTTT.